This T cell receptor (beta chain) originates from a study of regulatory T cells in long-lasting Graves disease (dated by TCRdb to the early 2020s). Background for the entire study: To count as having persistent Graves' disease, a patient had to have received antithyroid drug treatment for over 5 years with TSH receptor autoantibodies remaining persistently positive. Patients with persistent Graves' disease were compared with patients with newly diagnosed Graves' disease using TCR sequencing and RNA sequencing of peripheral blood. Persistent Graves' disease patients in the clinical cohort had taken antithyroid drugs for roughly ten years on average. TCR sequencing covered approximately 13 persistent and about 20 newly diagnosed Graves' disease patients, around 35 samples in total. The study was conducted in China and was registered as a clinical trial. Paper-wide results and their limitations: Preferential use of TRBV28, TRBJ1-2 and TRBJ2-5 was observed in persistent disease, whereas TRBV20-1 and TRBJ2-1 were favored in newly diagnosed disease. Lower TCR Shannon entropy and fewer highly expanded clones were observed in persistent Graves' disease patients than in newly diagnosed patients, which suggested clonal expansion. Sequencing and analysis were restricted to the TCR beta chain. The small sample size was acknowledged by the authors as a limitation that may reduce accuracy. Peripheral blood alone was examined, since thyroid tissue, which constituted the primary lesion, could not be accessed. More public clonotypes were shared among persistent patients (2,741) than among newly diagnosed patients (roughly 1,000).

Preparation of the library involved multiplex PCR. The data were produced on an Illumina HiSeq 4000. To build TCR beta libraries, CDR3 regions were amplified by Arm-PCR using iRepertoire HTBI primers. Before sequencing, the PCR products underwent gel purification. The authors processed their data as follows. Gene usage analysis of CDR3 amino acid clonotypes relied on the roughly 60 TRBV and 14 TRBJ segments identified across samples. COPE and FqMerger were used to merge the filtered high-quality paired reads into contigs. BLAST was used to align contigs to IMGT TRBV, TRBD and TRBJ reference genes, and CDR3 was defined according to IMGT. Any clonotype with a frequency above 0.1% was counted as a highly expanded clone. Shannon entropy served as the measure of repertoire diversity, while the Gini coefficient captured V-J evenness. A clonotype was considered public if more than one individual shared it. Using fastp trimming at Q25 and MiXCR clonotype assembly, TCRdb reanalyzed the public sequencing data and kept in-frame beta chains. Entries are consolidated by CDR3 protein sequence, retaining the most common genes and DNA. These V and J calls originate from TCRdb's pipeline instead of the authors' own analysis. This sample lists 250,000 to 300,000 distinct CDR3 sequences; around 20% were detected once. The ten biggest clones cover just over 55% of the sample.

The sample's time point label is to be understood as: persistent/refractory GD, antithyroid drugs over 5 years with positive TRAb. For both TCR sequencing and RNA sequencing, RNA was extracted from PBMCs in TRIzol. Graves' disease was diagnosed according to American Thyroid Association guidelines. Patients for the study were recruited at an endocrinology department in Xi'an, China. Each patient gave roughly 10 milliliters of peripheral blood, collected in an EDTA anticoagulant tube. Ficoll Paque Plus density gradient separation was used to isolate PBMCs, and no further T cell sorting was done. An Agilent 2100 Bioanalyzer and agarose gel were used to check RNA quality, while a NanoDrop 2000 measured RNA concentration. The germline V gene sets CDR1 to SGHVS and CDR2 to FQNEAQ. Inclusive of the bounding cysteine and phenylalanine, the CDR3 is 14 residues long. CDR3 DNA is the only sequence kept; it has 42 bases, read in frame from the first base. V drops 1 base and J drops 5 bases, leaving 9 bases in between.

This clonotype was seen ten or more times. Its antigen remains unidentified. Base qualities are not provided; no much larger clone lies one nucleotide away. This receptor was identified in a female donor with Graves disease. The chain joins TRBV7-8 to TRBJ2-4, with no D gene named confidently. The sample here was peripheral blood mononuclear cells (PBMCs), taken when the disease was refractory, from a patient treated with antithyroid drugs. The nucleotides are TGTGCCAGCAGCTTAGGAGGACGGGAAAACATTCAGTACTTC. This yields the protein CASSLGGRENIQYF.